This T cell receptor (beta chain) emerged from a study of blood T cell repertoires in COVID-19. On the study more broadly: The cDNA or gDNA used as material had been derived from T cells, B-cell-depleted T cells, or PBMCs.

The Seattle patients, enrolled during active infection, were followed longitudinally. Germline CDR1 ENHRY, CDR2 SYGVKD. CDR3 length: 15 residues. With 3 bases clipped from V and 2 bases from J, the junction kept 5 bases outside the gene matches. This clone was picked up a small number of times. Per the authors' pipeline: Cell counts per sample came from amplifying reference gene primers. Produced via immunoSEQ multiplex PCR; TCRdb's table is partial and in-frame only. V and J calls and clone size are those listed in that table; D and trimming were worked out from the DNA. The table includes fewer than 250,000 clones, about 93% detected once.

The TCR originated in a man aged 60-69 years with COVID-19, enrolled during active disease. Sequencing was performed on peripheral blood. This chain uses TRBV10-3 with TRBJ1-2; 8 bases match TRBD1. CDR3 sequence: CAISEGGQANYGYTF. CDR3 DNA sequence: TGTGCCATCAGTGAAGGGGGACAGGCGAACTATGGCTACACCTTC.